This passage covers 23 T cell receptor beta chains from one sample sequenced in a study of blood T cell repertoires in COVID-19. Sequencing used immunoSEQ multiplex PCR; TCRdb keeps in-frame clones, though not all of them. The sample contains roughly 79,000 clones, approximately 90% of which appear only once. The sequenced material came from peripheral blood. The receptors stem from an elderly woman with active or convalescent COVID-19.

The chain joins TRBV18 to TRBJ1-1, with 8 bases fitting TRBD1. Germline CDR1 reads KGHSH; CDR2 reads LQKENI. With V trimmed by 5 bases and J by 1 base, 3 bases remained unmatched. The CDR3 is 14 amino acids. This chain's CDR3 is CASSAGQGNTEAFF. Written as DNA, the CDR3 is TGTGCCAGCTCAGCCGGACAGGGGAACACTGAAGCTTTCTTT.

This chain connects TRBV30 to TRBJ1-5; 7 bases align to TRBD1. This CDR3 is built from 15 residues. Germline values: CDR1 GTSNPN, CDR2 SVGIG (reference sequence). The junction had 4 bases not matched to a gene; V was cut back by 2 bases and J by 0 bases. The CDR3 loop is CAWSNTGDSNQPQHF. The CDR3 DNA sequence: TGTGCCTGGAGTAATACAGGGGATAGCAATCAGCCCCAGCATTTT.

This clone has a single count. The rearrangement joins TRBV19 to TRBJ2-6; 7 bases map to TRBD1. The CDR3 spans 15 residues. V gave up 6 bases and J gave up 1 base; unmatched junction bases: 3. Per germline, CDR1 LNHDA and CDR2 SQIVND (reference sequence). The DNA of the CDR3 is TGTGCCAGTAGCCAGGGGGAATCTGGGGCCAACGTCCTGACTTTC. Protein: CASSQGESGANVLTF.

The rearrangement joins TRBV21-1 to TRBJ2-1; the D call TRBD2 from the table was never checked on the DNA. TRBV21-1 constitutes a pseudogene. The CDR3 consists of 19 residues. In DNA, the CDR3 is TGTGCCAGCAGCAAACCGAACCAGGCGCTAGCTGAATCCTACAATGAGCAGTTCTTC. It yields the protein CASSKPNQALAESYNEQFF.

The V gene is TRBV19, the J gene TRBJ2-3; tentatively, D is TRBD1 (6 bases). Germline values: CDR1 LNHDA, CDR2 SQIVND (reference sequence). V lost 6 bases and J lost 3, with 16 bases in between. The CDR3 contains 15 residues. The CDR3 sequence is CASSIGRGWTDTQYF. For the CDR3, the DNA is TGTGCCAGTAGCATCGGCAGGGGATGGACAGATACGCAGTATTTT.

V usage is TRBV9 and J usage is TRBJ2-1; the match to TRBD2 covers 12 bases. CDR1 SGDLS and CDR2 YYNGEE come from the germline V gene. The trim removed 3 bases at V and 0 bases at J, leaving 7 bases unmatched. The CDR3 length is 18 residues. CDR3 nucleotides: TGTGCCAGCAGCGCGCCGGGACTAGCGGGCAACTCCTACAATGAGCAGTTCTTC. It codes for CASSAPGLAGNSYNEQFF.

This clone was seen ten or more times. The chain uses TRBV24-1 and TRBJ2-2; a weak D match, TRBD1 (5 bases). CDR1 and CDR2 (germline): KGHDR, SFDVKD. CDR3 size: 14 residues. Deletions cut 6 bases from V and 5 bases from J, with 12 bases between. Here the CDR3 DNA reads TGTGCCACCAGTATCGCAGGGATTACCGGGGAGCTGTTTTTT. Its translation is CATSIAGITGELFF.

The V gene is TRBV25-1, the J gene TRBJ2-6, with D perhaps matching TRBD1 (6 bases). CDR3 length: 15 residues. Germline V gene data show CDR1 as MGHDK and CDR2 as SYGVNS. Deletions cut 5 bases from V and 2 bases from J, with 10 bases between. CDR3: CASSSQGPGANVLTF. CDR3 DNA sequence: TGTGCCAGCAGTAGCCAGGGGCCTGGGGCCAACGTCCTGACTTTC.

This sequence joins TRBV5-1 and TRBJ2-4; TRBD2 agrees at 12 bases. The junction had 5 bases not matched to a gene; V was cut back by 0 bases and J by 7 bases. There are 16 residues in the CDR3. Germline V CDR1 and CDR2: SGHRS, YFSETQ. CDR3 loop: CASSLALAGGLNIQYF. The CDR3 DNA follows: TGCGCCAGCAGCTTGGCTCTAGCGGGGGGGCTCAACATTCAGTACTTC.

The J gene is TRBJ2-3, the V gene TRBV7-2; 10 nucleotides align to TRBD1. The CDR3 length is 14 residues. The V gene's germline CDR1 is SGHTA and CDR2 FQGNSA. The junction had 6 bases not matched to a gene; V was cut back by 5 bases and J by 7 bases. The CDR3 region has the DNA TGTGCCAGCAGCCCGGACAGGGGGGGGAATACGCAGTATTTT. Translating gives CASSPDRGGNTQYF.

The chain recombines TRBV29-1 with TRBJ1-2; D may be TRBD1 (6 bases). CDR3 length: 13 amino acids. Germline V CDR1 and CDR2: SQVTM, ANQGSEA. V was shortened by 4 bases and J by 0 bases, with 9 bases between the two germline ends. The CDR3 here is CSVVRGANYGYTF. The CDR3 nucleotides are TGCAGCGTTGTCAGGGGAGCTAACTATGGCTACACCTTC.

This rearrangement joins TRBV7-9 to TRBJ1-2, with D possibly being TRBD1 (6 bases). V was pared by 5 bases and J by 2 bases, with 9 bases between. CDR1 is SEHNR, CDR2 FQNEAQ, per germline (reference sequence). The CDR3 runs 13 residues. The CDR3 protein is CASSLGQNYGYTF. The CDR3, as DNA: TGTGCCAGCAGCCTTGGACAGAACTATGGCTACACCTTC.

The chain joins TRBV7-8 to TRBJ1-1, with D unresolved. The germline V and J ends were trimmed by 3 bases and 7 bases, with 6 bases remaining between them. Germline CDR1 is SGHVS and CDR2 is FQNEAQ. The CDR3 sequence is 11 residues long. CDR3 sequence reads: CASSFASEAFF. The CDR3 nucleotides are TGTGCCAGCAGCTTTGCGAGTGAAGCTTTCTTT.

The chain's CDR3 is CASSVTSGRSYEQYF. The CDR3, as DNA: TGTGCCAGCAGCGTAACTAGCGGGAGATCCTACGAGCAGTACTTC. The chain couples TRBV5-4 to TRBJ2-7; 11 positions match TRBD2. The CDR3 has 15 residues. V trimming: 4 bases; J trimming: 1 base; junction bases outside the gene matches: 4. CDR1 is SGHNT, CDR2 YYREEE, per germline (reference sequence).

The chain is built from TRBV7-2 and TRBJ2-7, with D hard to call. Germline V gene lookup returns CDR1 SGHTA and CDR2 FQGNSA. The CDR3 sequence is 15 residues long. The germline V and J ends were trimmed by 5 bases and 3 bases, with 17 bases remaining between them. The CDR3 spells CASSGSIGSIYEQYF. The CDR3, as DNA: TGTGCCAGCAGCGGTAGCATTGGCTCCATCTACGAGCAGTACTTC.

J is TRBJ2-2 and V is TRBV5-1, with 10 bases identical to TRBD2. V lost 0 bases to trimming and J lost 4 bases; unmatched junction nucleotides: 9. CDR3 length equals 18 residues. Germline CDR1 SGHRS, CDR2 YFSETQ. CDR3 in DNA: TGCGCCAGCAGCTTGGCGACTAGCGGGCGCACAATCACCGGGGAGCTGTTTTTT. This encodes CASSLATSGRTITGELFF.

The chain joins TRBV24-1 to TRBJ2-7; no reliable D call. Germline CDR1 and CDR2: KGHDR and SFDVKD. With 3 bases removed from V and 2 bases from J, the gap between germline ends came to 10 bases. The CDR3 has 14 residues. CDR3 sequence: CATSDNLAPYEQYF. CDR3 bases: TGTGCCACCAGTGATAACCTTGCGCCCTACGAGCAGTACTTC.

This chain connects TRBV4-3 to TRBJ2-7; the D gene is possibly TRBD1 (6 bases). Germline CDR1 reads LGHNA; CDR2 reads YSLEER. V lost 5 bases and J 0 bases, leaving 11 bases between the germline ends. The CDR3 is 14 residues long. For the CDR3, the DNA is TGCGCCAGCAGCATGCAGGGGTTCTCCTACGAGCAGTACTTC. Its protein is CASSMQGFSYEQYF.

The J gene is TRBJ1-5, the V gene TRBV15; D remains ambiguous. Germline loops: CDR1 LNHNV, CDR2 YYDKDF (reference sequence). CDR3 length equals 13 residues. V lost 1 base and J lost 8, with 9 bases in between. This CDR3 reads CATSRGSGEPQHF. In DNA, the CDR3 is TGTGCCACCAGCAGAGGATCCGGGGAGCCCCAGCATTTT. The full variable domain, in which reference TRBV15 and TRBJ1-5 provide the parts outside the CDR3, is DAMVIQNPRYQVTQFGKPVTLSCSQTLNHNVMYWYQQKSSQAPKLLFHYYDKDFNNEADTPDNFQSRRPNTSFCFLDIRSPGLGDTAMYLCATSRGSGEPQHFGDGTRLSIL.

The V gene is TRBV28, the J gene TRBJ1-2; TRBD1 might be the D (6 bases). V lost 1 base to trimming and J lost 7 bases, with 10 bases between them. Germline CDR1 and CDR2: MDHEN and SYDVKM. The CDR3 covers 13 residues. The CDR3 is CASSLYRVGGYTF. The DNA of the CDR3 is TGTGCCAGCAGTTTATACAGGGTGGGTGGCTACACCTTC.

With respect to this clone: This sample also contains other DNA sequences that code for the same CDR3. This chain connects TRBV7-3 to TRBJ2-7, with a possible D match to TRBD1 (5 bases). Trimming stripped 2 bases from V and 0 bases from J, with 5 bases between. Looked up from germline, CDR1 is SGHTA and CDR2 is FQGTGA. The CDR3 runs to 13 residues. The DNA of the CDR3 is TGTGCCAGCAGCTTAGACAGCTCCTACGAGCAGTACTTC. Protein: CASSLDSSYEQYF.

The V call is TRBV2, the J call TRBJ2-7, with a tentative D call TRBD1 (6 bases). CDR3 length: 12 amino acids. Per germline, CDR1 SNHLY and CDR2 FYNNEI. V lost 8 bases and J lost 1, with 9 bases in between. CDR3 amino acids: CASGQLSYEQYF. The CDR3 region has the DNA TGTGCCAGCGGACAGCTATCCTACGAGCAGTACTTC. Combining the CDR3 with reference TRBV2 and TRBJ2-7 gives the whole variable domain EPEVTQTPSHQVTQMGQEVILRCVPISNHLYFYWYRQILGQKVEFLVSFYNNEISEKSEIFDDQFSVERPDGSNFTLKIRSTKLEDSAMYFCASGQLSYEQYFGPGTRLTVT.

This clone was detected only once. V usage is TRBV27 and J usage is TRBJ1-6; 9 positions agree with TRBD1. Unmatched junction bases numbered 9, after V lost 5 bases and J lost 7 bases. Germline CDR1 and CDR2: MNHEY and SMNVEV (reference sequence). The CDR3 runs 16 residues. The CDR3, as DNA: TGTGCCAGCAGTCCCCGCTTTGGACAGGGGAATTCACCCCTCCACTTT. This codes for CASSPRFGQGNSPLHF.